The 26 T cell receptor beta chains below were found in one sample sequenced in a study of blood T cell repertoires in COVID-19. Method: immunoSEQ multiplex PCR; TCRdb's copy keeps in-frame clones and lacks some. This sample yields approximately 100,000 clones, of which more than 75% are seen a single time; more than 2% belongs to the top ten. What was sequenced was peripheral blood. The source is a human donor in a cohort sampled during active COVID-19.

The chain has TRBV25-1 and TRBJ2-7; 8 nucleotides align to TRBD1. This CDR3 contains 13 residues. The ends lost 4 bases at V and 3 bases at J; junction bases unmatched: 2. Per the germline V gene, CDR1 is MGHDK and CDR2 is SYGVNS. CDR3 DNA: TGTGCCAGCAGTGTCGGGACAGGCTACGAGCAGTACTTC. It yields the protein CASSVGTGYEQYF.

The chain carries TRBV5-1 and TRBJ2-1, with 10 bases lining up with TRBD1. This CDR3 spans 14 amino acids. In germline, CDR1 is SGHRS, CDR2 YFSETQ. J gave up 8 bases and V 7 bases, and 9 bases lay outside the gene matches. The CDR3 region has the DNA TGCGCCAGCTCTAAGGGACAGGGGCTCTATGAGCAGTTCTTC. As protein: CASSKGQGLYEQFF.

The gene calls are TRBV7-9 and TRBJ2-1, with 10 bases matching TRBD1. The germline V gene encodes CDR1 SEHNR and CDR2 FQNEAQ (reference sequence). The CDR3 is 16 residues long. Trimming at V came to 5 bases and at J to 4 bases, leaving 8 bases not matched to a gene. CDR3 DNA: TGTGCCAGCAGCCCGCTAGGGACAGGGGTTTACAATGAGCAGTTCTTC. It encodes CASSPLGTGVYNEQFF.

This chain connects TRBV7-2 to TRBJ1-6; unclear D gene. The CDR3 is 14 amino acids. Germline assignment: CDR1 SGHTA and CDR2 FQGNSA. Trimming shortened V by 5 bases and J by 14 bases, and 19 bases separated the two germline ends. CDR3 sequence reads: CASSSGQRMRALHF. The CDR3 nucleotides read TGTGCCAGCAGCAGCGGTCAGCGTATGAGGGCCCTCCACTTT. The whole variable domain, filled in from reference TRBV7-2 and TRBJ1-6, reads GAGVSQSPSNKVTEKGKDVELRCDPISGHTALYWYRQSLGQGLEFLIYFQGNSAPDKSGLPSDRFSAERTGGSVSTLTIQRTQQEDSAVYLCASSSGQRMRALHFGNGTRLTVT.

This clone has at least ten counts. The rearrangement links TRBV5-1 to TRBJ1-2; possible D gene TRBD1, 5 bases. Germline lookup yields CDR1 SGHRS and CDR2 YFSETQ. V was cut by 0 bases and J by 4 bases, with 7 bases left in between. The CDR3 sequence is 13 residues long. The chain's CDR3 is CASSLAGSYGYTF. The CDR3 nucleotides read TGCGCCAGCAGCTTGGCAGGGTCCTATGGCTACACCTTC. Filled out from reference TRBV5-1 and TRBJ1-2, the complete variable domain reads KAGVTQTPRYLIKTRGQQVTLSCSPISGHRSVSWYQQTPGQGLQFLFEYFSETQRNKGNFPGRFSGRQFSNSRSEMNVSTLELGDSALYLCASSLAGSYGYTFGSGTRLTVV.

V usage is TRBV6-6 and J usage is TRBJ1-6; TRBD1 matches 8 bases. The CDR3 extends over 16 amino acids. With V trimmed by 6 bases and J by 7 bases, 11 bases remained unmatched. The V gene's germline CDR1 is MNHNY and CDR2 SVGAGI (reference sequence). The CDR3 bases are TGTGCCAGCAGCCCGGACAGGGCGGACTACAATTCACCCCTCCACTTT. Protein product: CASSPDRADYNSPLHF.

The chain carries TRBV9 and TRBJ1-1; D might be TRBD1 (5 bases). CDR1 SGDLS and CDR2 YYNGEE come from the germline V gene. The CDR3 contains 15 residues. V lost 0 bases, J lost 0 bases, and 9 bases lay in between. The CDR3 DNA reads TGTGCCAGCAGCGTAGGTGGGGCAGTGAACACTGAAGCTTTCTTT. It translates to CASSVGGAVNTEAFF. Full variable domain (outside the CDR3, taken from reference TRBV9 and TRBJ1-1): DSGVTQTPKHLITATGQRVTLRCSPRSGDLSVYWYQQSLDQGLQFLIQYYNGEERAKGNILERFSAQQFPDLHSELNLSSLELGDSALYFCASSVGGAVNTEAFFGQGTRLTVV.

The V gene is TRBV5-6, the J gene TRBJ2-5; TRBD1 matches 7 bases. The V gene's germline CDR1 is SGHDT and CDR2 YYEEEE. The trim removed 4 bases at V and 1 base at J, leaving 4 bases unmatched. This CDR3 has 14 amino acids. The CDR3 protein is CASSRTGFQETQYF. The CDR3 nucleotides are TGTGCCAGCAGCCGGACAGGATTCCAAGAGACCCAGTACTTC.

V usage is TRBV5-1 and J usage is TRBJ2-5; TRBD2 matches at 9 bases. The germline V gene encodes CDR1 SGHRS and CDR2 YFSETQ. This CDR3 is 15 amino acids long. Trimming removed 1 base from V and 2 bases from J; junction bases left unmatched: 3. As DNA, the CDR3 is TGCGCCAGCAGCTTGTTAGCGGGGGTACAAGAGACCCAGTACTTC. It codes for CASSLLAGVQETQYF.

This chain uses TRBV4-1 with TRBJ2-3; TRBD2 is a possible D gene (7 bases). Germline values: CDR1 MGHRA, CDR2 YSYEKL. Trimming removed 0 bases from V and 6 bases from J, with 10 bases in between. The CDR3 consists of 14 residues. The DNA of the CDR3 is TGCGCCAGCAGCCAAGACAGGGGAGGGGATACGCAGTATTTT. Translating gives CASSQDRGGDTQYF.

The J gene is TRBJ2-7, the V gene TRBV5-1; 10 bases agree with TRBD1. CDR1 is SGHRS, CDR2 YFSETQ, per germline. This CDR3 is 15 amino acids long. V was pared by 4 bases and J by 4 bases, with 8 bases of the junction left unmatched. CDR3 amino acids: CASSELGTGVYEQYF. The CDR3 nucleotides read TGCGCCAGCAGCGAACTAGGGACAGGGGTTTACGAGCAGTACTTC.

This clone appeared once. This chain links TRBV14 with TRBJ1-3, with D uncertain. The CDR3 length is 14 residues. Trimming took 2 bases from V and 1 from J, leaving 6 bases between them. Germline V gene lookup returns CDR1 SGHDN and CDR2 FVKESK. CDR3 sequence: CASSQRGSGNTIYF. The CDR3 DNA sequence: TGTGCCAGCAGCCAACGGGGTTCTGGAAACACCATATATTTT.

J is TRBJ1-1 and V is TRBV5-4; TRBD1 agrees at 7 bases. This CDR3 is 16 amino acids long. CDR1 is SGHNT and CDR2 is YYREEE in the germline V gene (reference sequence). V shed 4 bases and J 1 base; nucleotides not matched to a gene: 10. CDR3 region: CASSRQGGNTNTEAFF. In nucleotides, the CDR3 is TGTGCCAGCAGCAGACAGGGTGGCAACACGAACACTGAAGCTTTCTTT.

CDR3 residues: CSVDKTGLAYNEQFF. The CDR3 coding sequence is TGCAGCGTGGACAAAACAGGTCTTGCCTACAATGAGCAGTTCTTC. The chain links TRBV29-1 to TRBJ2-1, with a tentative D call TRBD1 (5 bases). This CDR3 region has 15 residues. V was cut by 6 bases and J by 2 bases, with 17 bases left in between. Germline V gene lookup returns CDR1 SQVTM and CDR2 ANQGSEA.

V is TRBV10-2 and J is TRBJ2-7; D is unresolved. The CDR3 extends over 11 amino acids. Germline values: CDR1 WSHSY, CDR2 SAAADI. V shed 8 bases and J shed 6 bases, with 11 bases lying between them. CDR3 region: CASYFPPEQYF. The CDR3 bases are TGCGCCAGCTATTTCCCCCCCGAGCAGTACTTC.

The genes are TRBV12-3 or TRBV12-4 and TRBJ1-6; perhaps TRBD1 as D (5 bases). Trimming left V 8 bases short and J 6 bases short, with 8 bases between. CDR3 length equals 12 residues. CDR3 in amino acids: CASGRGNSPLHF. The CDR3 region has the DNA TGTGCCAGCGGGAGGGGTAATTCACCCCTCCACTTT.

The chain is built from TRBV6-1 and TRBJ1-1; 9 positions agree with TRBD1. This CDR3 contains 16 residues. The germline V gene encodes CDR1 MNHNS and CDR2 SASEGT. Losses at the gene ends were 0 bases for V and 1 base for J; bases not matched to a gene: 3. CDR3 sequence: CASSEAPGQGNTEAFF. In DNA form, the CDR3 reads TGTGCCAGCAGTGAAGCGCCGGGACAGGGGAACACTGAAGCTTTCTTT.

The chain employs TRBV30 and TRBJ1-5; 7 bases fit TRBD1. The CDR3 runs 14 residues. V trimming: 1 base; J trimming: 8 bases; junction bases outside the gene matches: 8. Germline CDR1 GTSNPN, CDR2 SVGIG (reference sequence). CDR3 nucleotide sequence: TGTGCCTGGAGTGACGAGACAGGGAGGAAGCCCCAGCATTTT. Its protein is CAWSDETGRKPQHF.

The rearrangement joins TRBV6-2 or TRBV6-3 to TRBJ2-7, with D possibly matching TRBD1 (6 bases). Per the germline V gene, CDR1 is MNHEY and CDR2 is SVGEGT. The CDR3 contains 14 residues. Trimming took off 5 bases at V and 6 bases at J, with 17 bases between the two ends. Written as DNA, the CDR3 is TGTGCCAGCAGTCCGACAGGACGCCTGGGCGAGCAGTACTTC. Translation: CASSPTGRLGEQYF.

Regarding this clone: The junction and the germline gene differ at one end; a read error may be behind it. CDR3 DNA sequence: TGTGCCAGCAGCGTAGACGGAGCGGGGGGTTACACCGGGAAGCTGTTTTTT. This sequence encodes CASSVDGAGGYTGKLFF. V is TRBV9 and J is TRBJ2-2; 9 bases match TRBD2. The germline V gene encodes CDR1 SGDLS and CDR2 YYNGEE. The CDR3 is made up of 17 amino acids.

V gene TRBV6-2 or TRBV6-3 combines with J gene TRBJ2-7, with 14 bases matching TRBD2. V trimming: 4 bases; J trimming: 0 bases; junction bases outside the gene matches: 5. The CDR3 extends over 17 amino acids. The germline V gene encodes CDR1 MNHEY and CDR2 SVGEGT. This CDR3 reads CASSFGTSGGNSYEQYF. DNA of the CDR3: TGTGCCAGCAGTTTTGGGACTAGCGGGGGTAACTCCTACGAGCAGTACTTC.

The genes are TRBV7-8 and TRBJ2-3; TRBD1 matches 9 bases. The germline V gene has CDR1 SGHVS and CDR2 FQNEAQ. V was clipped by 4 bases and J by 2 bases; unmatched bases: 7. This CDR3 is built from 16 residues. The CDR3 loop reads CASSSRTGDLTDTQYF. As DNA, the CDR3 is TGTGCCAGCAGCTCGAGGACAGGGGATCTCACAGATACGCAGTATTTT.

The chain links TRBV3-1 (or the pseudogene TRBV3-2) to TRBJ1-1; unclear D gene. Trimming removed 1 base from V and 5 bases from J, with 11 bases in between. Per the germline V gene, CDR1 is LGHDT and CDR2 is YNNKEL (reference sequence). The CDR3 is 14 residues long. Here the CDR3 reads CASSQARARTEAFF. CDR3 DNA sequence: TGTGCCAGCAGCCAAGCGAGGGCGCGGACTGAAGCTTTCTTT.

This rearrangement joins TRBV5-1 to TRBJ2-1, with 16 bases lining up with TRBD2. V lost 3 bases to trimming and J lost 6 bases; unmatched junction nucleotides: 9. Germline CDR1 SGHRS, CDR2 YFSETQ. The CDR3 consists of 18 residues. The CDR3 nucleotides read TGCGCCAGCAGCTCAGGGACTAGCGGGGGGGCAAGAAGCAATGAGCAGTTCTTC. The encoded protein is CASSSGTSGGARSNEQFF.

The chain has TRBV19 and TRBJ2-7; 11 nucleotides agree with TRBD2. The CDR3 is 15 amino acids. The ends lost 8 bases at V and 1 base at J; junction bases unmatched: 7. CDR1 is LNHDA, CDR2 SQIVND, per germline (reference sequence). The CDR3 protein is CASHGGTSGSYEQYF. CDR3 in DNA: TGTGCCAGTCATGGGGGGACTAGCGGTTCCTACGAGCAGTACTTC.

This clone was picked up one time. This chain connects TRBV7-2 to TRBJ2-1; 10 bases are shared with TRBD1. The germline V gene encodes CDR1 SGHTA and CDR2 FQGNSA. J was trimmed by 1 base and V by 5 bases; bases with no gene match: 11. This CDR3 spans 18 amino acids. This CDR3 is CASSPRPGQGNSYNEQFF. The CDR3 DNA reads TGTGCCAGCAGCCCAAGACCGGGACAGGGGAATTCCTACAATGAGCAGTTCTTC.